The 8 T cell receptor beta chains below come from one sample, sequenced in a study of blood T cell repertoires in COVID-19. TCRdb keeps only in-frame clones here, not all; method: immunoSEQ multiplex PCR. The profile covers 90,000 to 130,000 clones, with roughly 88% appearing a single time and around 0.77% taken by the ten largest. Sequencing was carried out using peripheral blood. These receptors all come from a woman in her sixties or seventies with acute or convalescent COVID-19.

The chain employs TRBV5-6 and TRBJ1-6, with TRBD1 matching over 7 bases. This CDR3 is 16 amino acids long. J was trimmed by 7 bases and V by 4 bases; bases with no gene match: 11. Germline CDR1 is SGHDT and CDR2 is YYEEEE. In nucleotides, the CDR3 is TGTGCCAGCAGCCTATACTCTGGACAGGAGAATTCACCCCTCCACTTT. Translating gives CASSLYSGQENSPLHF.

V gene TRBV6-4 combines with J gene TRBJ1-4; D gene ambiguous. Germline lookup yields CDR1 MRHNA and CDR2 SNTAGT. This CDR3 is built from 12 residues. Trimming cost V 6 bases and J 7 bases, with 9 bases left between them. CDR3 in DNA: TGTGCCAGCAGGTTGAGTTGTGAAAAACTGTTTTTT. Translating it yields CASRLSCEKLFF.

This chain uses TRBV7-9 with TRBJ1-4, with 7 bases identical to TRBD1. J lost 5 bases, V lost 2 bases, and 5 bases had no gene match. Germline lookup yields CDR1 SEHNR and CDR2 FQNEAQ (reference sequence). The CDR3 has 15 residues. This CDR3 reads CASSLLTGQNEKLFF. CDR3 DNA: TGTGCCAGCAGCTTACTGACAGGGCAGAATGAAAAACTGTTTTTT.

The chain is built from TRBV7-6 and TRBJ2-1; D is ambiguous. Germline V CDR1 and CDR2: SGHVS, FNYEAQ. V shed 3 bases and J shed 9 bases, with 6 bases lying between them. This CDR3 has 11 amino acids. Here the CDR3 reads CASSFAGEQFF. DNA of the CDR3: TGTGCCAGCAGCTTTGCCGGTGAGCAGTTCTTC.

This chain joins TRBV29-1 and TRBJ2-5, with TRBD2 as a possible D gene (5 bases). CDR1 SQVTM and CDR2 ANQGSEA come from the germline V gene. CDR3 length: 13 residues. Trimming removed 4 bases at V and 1 base at J, with 10 bases between. CDR3 amino acids: CSVGQSGQETQYF. CDR3 nucleotide sequence: TGCAGCGTTGGTCAGAGCGGCCAAGAGACCCAGTACTTC. The whole variable domain, filled in from reference TRBV29-1 and TRBJ2-5, reads SAVISQKPSRDICQRGTSLTIQCQVDSQVTMMFWYRQQPGQSLTLIATANQGSEATYESGFVIDKFPISRPNLTFSTLTVSNMSPEDSSIYLCSVGQSGQETQYFGPGTRLLVL.

The rearrangement uses TRBV6-6 and TRBJ1-6, with 7 bases that match TRBD1. The V gene's germline CDR1 is MNHNY and CDR2 SVGAGI (reference sequence). The CDR3 consists of 15 residues. Trimming at V came to 5 bases and at J to 6 bases, leaving 7 bases not matched to a gene. CDR3 amino acids: CASSALTGSNSPLHF. The CDR3 nucleotides read TGTGCCAGCAGTGCCCTGACAGGGAGTAATTCACCCCTCCACTTT.

The rearrangement uses TRBV5-1 and TRBJ2-5; possibly TRBD2 for D (5 bases). The V end lost 4 bases, the J end lost 2 bases, and 12 bases lay between the germline ends. Germline V gene data show CDR1 as SGHRS and CDR2 as YFSETQ. CDR3 size: 14 residues. CDR3 DNA: TGCGCCAGCAGCCCCACGGACTTTCAAGAGACCCAGTACTTC. Its protein is CASSPTDFQETQYF.

The chain joins TRBV7-3 to TRBJ2-3; D might be TRBD2 (6 bases). Germline V lookup: CDR1 SGHTA, CDR2 FQGTGA. V was shortened by 5 bases and J by 1 base, with 13 bases between the two germline ends. CDR3 size: 15 residues. The CDR3 DNA follows: TGTGCCAGCAGCCCAGAAGGGGAGGGCACAGATACGCAGTATTTT. As protein: CASSPEGEGTDTQYF.